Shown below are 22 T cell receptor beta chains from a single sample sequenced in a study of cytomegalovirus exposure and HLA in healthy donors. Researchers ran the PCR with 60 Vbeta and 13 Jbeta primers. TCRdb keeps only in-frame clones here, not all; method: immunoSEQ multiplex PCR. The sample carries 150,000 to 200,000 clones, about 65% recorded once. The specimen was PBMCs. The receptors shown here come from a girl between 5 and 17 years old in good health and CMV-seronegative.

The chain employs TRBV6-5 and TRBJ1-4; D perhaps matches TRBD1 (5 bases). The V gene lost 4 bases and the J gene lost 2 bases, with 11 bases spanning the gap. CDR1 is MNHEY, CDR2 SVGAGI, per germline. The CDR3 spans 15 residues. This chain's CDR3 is CASSSSPGTNEKLFF. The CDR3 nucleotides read TGTGCCAGCAGTTCGAGCCCAGGGACTAATGAAAAACTGTTTTTT.

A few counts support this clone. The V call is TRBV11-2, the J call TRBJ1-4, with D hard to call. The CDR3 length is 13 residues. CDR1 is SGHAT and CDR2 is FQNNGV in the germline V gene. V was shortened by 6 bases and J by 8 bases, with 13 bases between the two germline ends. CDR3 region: CASRLVNGEKLFF. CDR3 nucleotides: TGTGCCAGCAGGCTAGTAAACGGAGAAAAACTGTTTTTT.

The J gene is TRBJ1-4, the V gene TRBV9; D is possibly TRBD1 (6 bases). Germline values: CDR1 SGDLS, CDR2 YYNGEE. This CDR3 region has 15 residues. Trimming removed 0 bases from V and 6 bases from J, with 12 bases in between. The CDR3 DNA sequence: TGTGCCAGCAGCGTAGGGCGACAGGAGGATGAAAAACTGTTTTTT. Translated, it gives CASSVGRQEDEKLFF. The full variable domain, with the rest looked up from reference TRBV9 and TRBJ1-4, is DSGVTQTPKHLITATGQRVTLRCSPRSGDLSVYWYQQSLDQGLQFLIQYYNGEERAKGNILERFSAQQFPDLHSELNLSSLELGDSALYFCASSVGRQEDEKLFFGSGTQLSVL.

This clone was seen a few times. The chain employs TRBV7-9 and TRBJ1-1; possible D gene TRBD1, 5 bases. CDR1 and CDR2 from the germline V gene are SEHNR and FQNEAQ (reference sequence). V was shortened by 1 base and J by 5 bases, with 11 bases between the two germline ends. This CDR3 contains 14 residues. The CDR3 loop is CASSLVFGGTEAFF. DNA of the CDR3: TGTGCCAGCAGCTTAGTCTTCGGGGGGACTGAAGCTTTCTTT. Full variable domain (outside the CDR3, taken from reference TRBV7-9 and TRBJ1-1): DTGVSQNPRHKITKRGQNVTFRCDPISEHNRLYWYRQTLGQGPEFLTYFQNEAQLEKSRLLSDRFSAERPKGSFSTLEIQRTEQGDSAMYLCASSLVFGGTEAFFGQGTRLTVV.

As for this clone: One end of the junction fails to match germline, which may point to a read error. The CDR3 region is CASSLSPSGRHNEQFF. The CDR3 DNA sequence: TGTGCTAGCAGCTTATCCCCTAGCGGACGTCACAATGAGCAGTTCTTC. The chain combines TRBV7-7 with TRBJ2-1; 7 bases agree with TRBD2. The CDR3 is 16 residues long. Germline CDR1 SSHAT, CDR2 FNYEAQ (reference sequence).

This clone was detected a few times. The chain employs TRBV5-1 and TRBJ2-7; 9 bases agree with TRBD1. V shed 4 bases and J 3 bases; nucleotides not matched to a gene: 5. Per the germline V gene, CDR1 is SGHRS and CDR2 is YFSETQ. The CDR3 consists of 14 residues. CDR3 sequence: CASSQGQGIYEQYF. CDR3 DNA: TGCGCCAGCAGCCAGGGACAGGGAATCTACGAGCAGTACTTC.

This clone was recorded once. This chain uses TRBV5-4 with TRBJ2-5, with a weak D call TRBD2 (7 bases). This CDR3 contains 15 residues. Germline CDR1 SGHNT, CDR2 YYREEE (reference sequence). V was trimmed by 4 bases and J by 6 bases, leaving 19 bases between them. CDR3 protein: CASSLTGGGYKTQYF. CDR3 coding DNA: TGTGCCAGCAGCCTGACGGGGGGCGGTTATAAGACCCAGTACTTC.

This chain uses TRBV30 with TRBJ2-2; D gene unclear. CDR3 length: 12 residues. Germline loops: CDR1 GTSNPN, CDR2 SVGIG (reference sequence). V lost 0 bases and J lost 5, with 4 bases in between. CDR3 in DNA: TGTGCCTGGAGTGTATTAACCGGGGAGCTGTTTTTT. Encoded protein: CAWSVLTGELFF.

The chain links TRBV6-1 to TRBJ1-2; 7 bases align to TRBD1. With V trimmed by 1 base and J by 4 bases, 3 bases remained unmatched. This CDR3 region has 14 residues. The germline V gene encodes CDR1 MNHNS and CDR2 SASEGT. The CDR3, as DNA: TGTGCCAGCAGTGAAGACCGGGACAGCTATGGCTACACCTTC. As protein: CASSEDRDSYGYTF.

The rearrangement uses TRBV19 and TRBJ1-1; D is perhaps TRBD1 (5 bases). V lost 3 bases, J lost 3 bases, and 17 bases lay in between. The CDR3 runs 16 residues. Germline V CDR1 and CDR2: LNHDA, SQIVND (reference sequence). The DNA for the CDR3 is TGTGCCAGTAGTATGATGCAGGAGCGGGGGGACACTGAAGCTTTCTTT. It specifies CASSMMQERGDTEAFF.

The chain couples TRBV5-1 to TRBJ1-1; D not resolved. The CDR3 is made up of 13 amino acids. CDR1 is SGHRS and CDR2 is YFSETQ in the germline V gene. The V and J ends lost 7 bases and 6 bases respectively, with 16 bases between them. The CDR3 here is CASANSPNAEAFF. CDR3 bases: TGCGCCAGCGCCAACTCACCTAACGCTGAAGCTTTCTTT. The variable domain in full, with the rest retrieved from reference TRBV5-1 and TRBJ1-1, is KAGVTQTPRYLIKTRGQQVTLSCSPISGHRSVSWYQQTPGQGLQFLFEYFSETQRNKGNFPGRFSGRQFSNSRSEMNVSTLELGDSALYLCASANSPNAEAFFGQGTRLTVV.

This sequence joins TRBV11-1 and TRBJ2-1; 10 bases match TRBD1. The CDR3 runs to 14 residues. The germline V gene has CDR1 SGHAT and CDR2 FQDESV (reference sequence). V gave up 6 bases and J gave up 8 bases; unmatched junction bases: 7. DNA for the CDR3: TGTGCCAGCAGTTCCCGGGACAGGGGCGATGAGCAGTTCTTC. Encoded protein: CASSSRDRGDEQFF.

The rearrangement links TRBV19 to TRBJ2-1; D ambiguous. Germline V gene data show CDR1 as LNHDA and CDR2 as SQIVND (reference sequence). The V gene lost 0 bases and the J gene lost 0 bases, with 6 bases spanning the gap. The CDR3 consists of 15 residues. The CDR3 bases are TGTGCCAGTAGTATAGATCCAAACTCCTACAATGAGCAGTTCTTC. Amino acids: CASSIDPNSYNEQFF.

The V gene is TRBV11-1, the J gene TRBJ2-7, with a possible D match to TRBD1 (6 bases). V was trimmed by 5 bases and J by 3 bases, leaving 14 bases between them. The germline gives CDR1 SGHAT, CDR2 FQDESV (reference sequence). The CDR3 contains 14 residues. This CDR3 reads CASSATGFDYEQYF. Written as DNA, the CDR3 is TGTGCCAGCAGCGCCACAGGGTTCGACTACGAGCAGTACTTC.

CDR3 coding DNA: TGTGCCAGCAGCTTGGGGGGAGTATCTAATGAAAAACTGTTTTTT. This translates into CASSLGGVSNEKLFF. The chain has TRBV5-4 and TRBJ1-4; D remains ambiguous. V was shortened by 0 bases and J by 3 bases, with 9 bases between the two germline ends. Germline V gene data show CDR1 as SGHNT and CDR2 as YYREEE (reference sequence). This CDR3 contains 15 residues.

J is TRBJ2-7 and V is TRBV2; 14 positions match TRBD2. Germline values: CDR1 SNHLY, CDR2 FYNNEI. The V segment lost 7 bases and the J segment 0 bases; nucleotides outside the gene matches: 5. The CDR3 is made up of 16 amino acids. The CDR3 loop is CASTWTSGGSSYEQYF. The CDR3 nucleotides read TGTGCCAGCACCTGGACTAGCGGGGGGAGCTCCTACGAGCAGTACTTC.

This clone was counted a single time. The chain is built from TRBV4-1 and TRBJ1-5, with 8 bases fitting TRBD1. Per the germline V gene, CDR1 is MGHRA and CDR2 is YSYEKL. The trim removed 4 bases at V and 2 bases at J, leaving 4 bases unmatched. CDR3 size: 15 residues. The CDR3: CASSLGTGGNQPQHF. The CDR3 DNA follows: TGCGCCAGCAGCCTCGGGACAGGAGGCAATCAGCCCCAGCATTTT.

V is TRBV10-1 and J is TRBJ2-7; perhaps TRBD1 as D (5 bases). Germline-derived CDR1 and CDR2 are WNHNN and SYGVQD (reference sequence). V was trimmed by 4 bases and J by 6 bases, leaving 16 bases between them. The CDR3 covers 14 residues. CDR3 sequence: CASSGRRDSSEQYF. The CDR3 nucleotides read TGCGCCAGCAGTGGCCGCAGGGATTCCAGCGAGCAGTACTTC.

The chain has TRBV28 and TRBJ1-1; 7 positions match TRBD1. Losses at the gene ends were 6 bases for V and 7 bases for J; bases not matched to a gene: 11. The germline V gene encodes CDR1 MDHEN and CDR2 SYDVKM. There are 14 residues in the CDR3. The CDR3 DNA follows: TGTGCCAGCAGAGAGACAGGGATGAACGGTGAAGCTTTCTTT. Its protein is CASRETGMNGEAFF.

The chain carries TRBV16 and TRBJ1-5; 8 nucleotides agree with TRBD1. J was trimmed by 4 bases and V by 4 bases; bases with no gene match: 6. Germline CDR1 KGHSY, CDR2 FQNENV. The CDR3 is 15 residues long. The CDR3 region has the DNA TGTGCCAGCAGCCCACCGACAGGGGTGAATCAGCCCCAGCATTTT. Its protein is CASSPPTGVNQPQHF.

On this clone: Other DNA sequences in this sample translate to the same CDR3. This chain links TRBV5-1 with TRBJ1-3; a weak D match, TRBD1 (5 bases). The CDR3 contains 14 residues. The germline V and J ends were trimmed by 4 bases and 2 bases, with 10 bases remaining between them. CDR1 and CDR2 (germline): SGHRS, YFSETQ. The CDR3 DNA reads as TGCGCCAGCAGCCCGCAGGGAACTGGAAACACCATATATTTT. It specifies CASSPQGTGNTIYF.

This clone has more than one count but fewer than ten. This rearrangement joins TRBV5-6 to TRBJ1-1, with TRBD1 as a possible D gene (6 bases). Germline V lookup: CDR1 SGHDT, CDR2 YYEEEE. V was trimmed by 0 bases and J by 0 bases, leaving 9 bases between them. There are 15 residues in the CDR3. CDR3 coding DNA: TGTGCCAGCAGCTTGGACAGGGCTATGAACACTGAAGCTTTCTTT. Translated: CASSLDRAMNTEAFF.